The present entry profiles one T cell receptor beta chain with its context. These data belong to a study of blood T cell repertoires in COVID-19. The V and J ends lost 4 bases and 4 bases, in that order; junction bases with no gene match: 7. Germline-derived CDR1 and CDR2 are SGHDT and YYEEEE. CDR3 length equals 15 residues. Produced via immunoSEQ multiplex PCR; TCRdb's table is partial and in-frame only. The sample includes 200,000 to 300,000 clones, roughly nine tenths of them seen just once. V gene TRBV5-6 combines with J gene TRBJ1-1; 10 bases are a match to TRBD1. Material: PBMCs or T cells enriched from blood (not recorded which). The sequence was collected from a young woman who had recovered from COVID-19. The CDR3 region is CASSAWGQGSTEAFF. In DNA, the CDR3 is TGTGCCAGCAGCGCGTGGGGACAGGGGAGCACTGAAGCTTTCTTT.